This T cell receptor (beta chain) came from a study of T-cell reconstitution after alpha-beta-depleted transplantation in children. The TCRbeta library was prepared with unique molecular identifiers. TCRdb passed the PCR reads through MiXCR, listing each CDR3 protein once. Of around 400,000 distinct CDR3 sequences listed, roughly 20% were seen once; the top ten hold approximately 3.9%. Looked up from germline, CDR1 is MNHEY and CDR2 is SVGEGT. With 2 bases removed from V and 3 bases from J, the gap between germline ends came to 14 bases. The CDR3 covers 15 residues. Sequenced here: PBMCs from the stem cell graft donor, sampled from the stem cell graft. The sequence was collected from a human donor who donated a stem cell graft to a child with acute myeloid leukemia. The V gene is TRBV6-2 or TRBV6-3, the J gene TRBJ2-7, with D tentatively TRBD1 (6 bases). This CDR3 is CASSYTQGWGYEQYF. The CDR3 DNA reads TGTGCCAGCAGTTACACACAGGGATGGGGCTACGAGCAGTACTTC.